Sequencing of this TCR beta chain was carried out in a study of blood T cell repertoires in COVID-19. Unmatched junction bases numbered 3, after V lost 4 bases and J lost 0 bases. CDR1 and CDR2 (germline): LGHNA, YNFKEQ. The length of the CDR3 is 16 residues. The data were produced by immunoSEQ multiplex PCR, yet TCRdb's version contains in-frame clones alone and is incomplete. The table lists 98,000 or so clones, roughly 85% of them singletons. Sequencing was done on a sample of peripheral blood. V is TRBV4-2 and J is TRBJ2-3, with 11 positions matching TRBD2. The TCR originated in a human donor in a cohort sampled during active COVID-19. The CDR3 sequence is CASSPTSGASTDTQYF. CDR3 coding DNA: TGTGCCAGCAGCCCGACTAGCGGGGCTAGCACAGATACGCAGTATTTT.